This T cell receptor beta chain emerged from a study of Ad26.COV2.S vaccination and SARS-CoV-2 variants. Across the study: Intramuscular Ad26.COV2.S doses were given once or twice, 56 days apart. General study points: Assessments of TCR breadth and depth may have underestimated the total T cell responses. Comparability of non-spike TCR breadth was observed across vaccine and placebo recipients.

Remarks on this clone: Its antigen is not identified.

Produced via immunoSEQ multiplex PCR; TCRdb's table is partial and in-frame only. The table shows 430,000 or so clones, with roughly nine tenths occurring only once. V lost 0 bases and J lost 0, with 9 bases in between. The CDR3 is 16 amino acids. Germline CDR1 and CDR2: LGHNA and YNFKEQ. As to treatment: around 19 received Ad26.COV2.S at low or high dose, single or two shots; about 5 received placebo; per-sample allocation not given. Collection of samples fell on day 63 after the first vaccine or placebo injection. The sample came from a Boston adult aged 18-55 years. The receptor comes from a person between 18 and 59 years old who received the Ad26.COV2.S COVID-19 vaccine or a placebo. The source material was peripheral blood, sampled in a trial of Ad26.COV2.S vaccine versus placebo. The rearrangement links TRBV4-2 to TRBJ2-1; D call uncertain. CDR3 in amino acids: CASSQEWYYSYNEQFF. CDR3 coding DNA: TGTGCCAGCAGCCAAGAGTGGTACTACTCCTACAATGAGCAGTTCTTC.